This passage covers 20 T cell receptor beta chains from one sample sequenced in a study of beta chain features in type 1 diabetes. Study results and limitations: Moderately but significantly shorter TCRB CDR3s were found in Type 1 diabetes patients in all four CD4+ subsets.

No antigens are known for them. What was sequenced were expressed TCRB transcripts, since all of the isolated RNA had been reverse transcribed. Produced via immunoSEQ multiplex PCR; TCRdb's table is partial and in-frame only. The sample holds more than 550,000 clones, 11% to 15% seen once. The source material was naive CD4+ T cells from blood. Source of these receptors: a man between 18 and 35 years old with type 1 diabetes.

This chain uses TRBV7-2 with TRBJ2-1; 8 nucleotides match TRBD2. The germline gives CDR1 SGHTA, CDR2 FQGNSA. The trim removed 4 bases at V and 7 bases at J, leaving 3 bases unmatched. This CDR3 contains 13 residues. The CDR3, as DNA: TGTGCCAGCAGCTCGAGCGGGAGTAATGAGCAGTTCTTC. Its protein is CASSSSGSNEQFF. The complete variable domain, with remaining parts taken from reference TRBV7-2 and TRBJ2-1, reads GAGVSQSPSNKVTEKGKDVELRCDPISGHTALYWYRQSLGQGLEFLIYFQGNSAPDKSGLPSDRFSAERTGGSVSTLTIQRTQQEDSAVYLCASSSSGSNEQFFGPGTRLTVL.

This chain links TRBV7-6 with TRBJ2-3, with D possibly TRBD1 on 6 matching bases. The V end was cut by 5 bases, the J end by 0 bases, with 12 bases between. Germline CDR1 SGHVS, CDR2 FNYEAQ. The CDR3 length is 15 residues. This CDR3 is CASSPLGASTDTQYF. CDR3 DNA: TGTGCCAGCAGCCCGTTGGGGGCTAGCACAGATACGCAGTATTTT.

The J gene is TRBJ2-7, the V gene TRBV4-2; 7 nucleotides line up with TRBD1. The CDR3 sequence is 14 residues long. The J segment lost 3 bases and the V segment lost 0 bases, leaving 2 bases of the junction unmatched. CDR1 is LGHNA and CDR2 is YNFKEQ in the germline V gene. DNA of the CDR3: TGTGCCAGCAGCCAAGAGAGACAGGGCTACGAGCAGTACTTC. Translating it yields CASSQERQGYEQYF.

This clone was picked up a small number of times. The chain employs TRBV30 and TRBJ2-5; perhaps TRBD1 as D (5 bases). CDR1 and CDR2 (germline): GTSNPN, SVGIG (reference sequence). Trimming took 3 bases from V and 13 from J, leaving 21 bases between them. CDR3 length: 13 residues. DNA of the CDR3: TGTGCCTGGAGACTTACCGGGTCAAATGGGGCGTACTTC. As protein: CAWRLTGSNGAYF.

This clone was counted a few times. As DNA, the CDR3 is TGCGCCAGCAGCGATACCGGGGGCTACACCTTC. This encodes CASSDTGGYTF. This chain connects TRBV5-1 to TRBJ1-2; D unclear. Trimming shortened V by 4 bases and J by 8 bases, and 9 bases separated the two germline ends. In germline, CDR1 is SGHRS, CDR2 YFSETQ. The CDR3 consists of 11 residues. Drawing the rest from reference TRBV5-1 and TRBJ1-2, the complete variable domain is KAGVTQTPRYLIKTRGQQVTLSCSPISGHRSVSWYQQTPGQGLQFLFEYFSETQRNKGNFPGRFSGRQFSNSRSEMNVSTLELGDSALYLCASSDTGGYTFGSGTRLTVV.

The rearrangement joins TRBV5-4 to TRBJ2-7; unclear D gene. Per the germline V gene, CDR1 is SGHNT and CDR2 is YYREEE (reference sequence). Trimming took 4 bases from V and 2 from J, leaving 13 bases between them. The CDR3 covers 14 residues. The CDR3 DNA sequence: TGTGCCAGCAGCCTGGAGCAAGGGCCCTACGAGCAGTACTTC. Its translation is CASSLEQGPYEQYF.

This chain connects TRBV11-2 to TRBJ1-1; a weak D match, TRBD1 (5 bases). The CDR3 covers 16 residues. CDR1 is SGHAT and CDR2 is FQNNGV in the germline V gene. The V and J ends lost 5 bases and 0 bases respectively, with 16 bases between them. DNA for the CDR3: TGTGCCAGCAGCCCAGGGAGAGGGCACCTGAACACTGAAGCTTTCTTT. It yields the protein CASSPGRGHLNTEAFF.

This clone was detected only a few times. The chain recombines TRBV30 with TRBJ2-7; TRBD1 might be the D (6 bases). This CDR3 contains 13 residues. Per germline, CDR1 GTSNPN and CDR2 SVGIG (reference sequence). The V and J ends lost 3 bases and 7 bases respectively, with 16 bases between them. The CDR3 loop reads CAWRRLAGEEQYF. The DNA of the CDR3 is TGTGCCTGGAGGAGGCTTGCAGGGGAAGAGCAGTACTTC.

This clone has more than one count but fewer than ten. This chain joins TRBV6-6 and TRBJ2-7, with 7 bases that match TRBD2. The junction had 7 bases not matched to a gene; V was cut back by 2 bases and J by 6 bases. This CDR3 contains 14 residues. CDR1 and CDR2 (germline): MNHNY, SVGAGI (reference sequence). CDR3 nucleotide sequence: TGTGCCAGCAGTTACACCCCGCCGGGAGGCGAGCAGTACTTC. Translation gives CASSYTPPGGEQYF.

V and J are TRBV6-5 and TRBJ2-2, with TRBD1 matching 10 bases. Germline V CDR1 and CDR2: MNHEY, SVGAGI. The CDR3 covers 15 residues. The trim removed 5 bases at V and 5 bases at J, leaving 5 bases unmatched. The CDR3 DNA is TGTGCCAGCAGTGCGGCGGGACAGGGGACCGGGGAGCTGTTTTTT. Translation: CASSAAGQGTGELFF.

In its sample, this clone was seen a few times. The V gene is TRBV30, the J gene TRBJ2-3, with D tentatively TRBD2 (6 bases). The CDR3 loop spans 14 amino acids. V lost 4 bases to trimming and J lost 1 base, with 12 bases between them. CDR1 and CDR2 (germline): GTSNPN, SVGIG (reference sequence). CDR3 DNA sequence: TGTGCCTGGATCCCCGGGAGAGGCACAGATACGCAGTATTTT. Amino acid sequence: CAWIPGRGTDTQYF. Full variable domain (rest looked up from reference TRBV30 and TRBJ2-3): SQTIHQWPATLVQPVGSPLSLECTVEGTSNPNLYWYRQAAGRGLQLLFYSVGIGQISSEVPQNLSASRPQDRQFILSSKKLLLSDSGFYLCAWIPGRGTDTQYFGPGTRLTVL.

The rearrangement joins TRBV18 to TRBJ2-1; D tentatively fits TRBD1 or TRBD2 (5 bases each). The CDR3 extends over 14 amino acids. The germline gives CDR1 KGHSH, CDR2 LQKENI. V lost 6 bases and J lost 5, with 14 bases in between. The CDR3 loop is CASSTTGTDNEQFF. CDR3 in DNA: TGTGCCAGCTCCACGACGGGGACGGACAATGAGCAGTTCTTC. Complete variable domain (other parts from reference TRBV18 and TRBJ2-1): NAGVMQNPRHLVRRRGQEARLRCSPMKGHSHVYWYRQLPEEGLKFMVYLQKENIIDESGMPKERFSAEFPKEGPSILRIQQVVRGDSAAYFCASSTTGTDNEQFFGPGTRLTVL.

This clone was observed a few times. The rearrangement joins TRBV25-1 to TRBJ2-7, with 9 bases identical to TRBD2. The CDR3 sequence is 16 residues long. In germline, CDR1 is MGHDK, CDR2 SYGVNS. The V segment lost 4 bases and the J segment 6 bases; nucleotides outside the gene matches: 13. This CDR3 reads CASSGSGGASGTEQYF. Written as DNA, the CDR3 is TGTGCCAGCAGTGGCTCCGGCGGGGCTAGCGGGACCGAGCAGTACTTC.

This clone was detected only a few times. The chain carries TRBV6-6 and TRBJ1-1, with D possibly matching TRBD1 (5 bases). Germline assignment: CDR1 MNHNY and CDR2 SVGAGI (reference sequence). V was clipped by 4 bases and J by 3 bases, with 12 bases between them. The CDR3 is 14 amino acids. The CDR3 spells CASSLNQGDTEAFF. CDR3 nucleotides: TGTGCCAGCAGTTTAAACCAGGGAGACACTGAAGCTTTCTTT.

This clone came up a few times. The chain has TRBV2 and TRBJ2-5, with 10 bases identical to TRBD2. The CDR3 spans 15 residues. Germline V gene sequence: CDR1 SNHLY, CDR2 FYNNEI. Trimming removed 4 bases from V and 0 bases from J; junction bases left unmatched: 2. CDR3 DNA: TGTGCCAGCAGTGGGACTAGCGGCAACCAAGAGACCCAGTACTTC. Residues: CASSGTSGNQETQYF.

The rearrangement links TRBV5-1 to TRBJ2-3, with D unclear. The CDR3 spans 15 residues. Trimming left V 2 bases short and J 3 bases short, with 13 bases between. Germline loops: CDR1 SGHRS, CDR2 YFSETQ. CDR3 DNA sequence: TGCGCCAGCAGCTTAGATGGGGAACAGACAGATACGCAGTATTTT. Protein product: CASSLDGEQTDTQYF. The full variable domain, rest sourced from reference TRBV5-1 and TRBJ2-3, is KAGVTQTPRYLIKTRGQQVTLSCSPISGHRSVSWYQQTPGQGLQFLFEYFSETQRNKGNFPGRFSGRQFSNSRSEMNVSTLELGDSALYLCASSLDGEQTDTQYFGPGTRLTVL.

The chain is built from TRBV30 and TRBJ2-1, with 9 bases fitting TRBD1. V shed 6 bases, J shed 7 bases, and the junction held 10 bases outside the gene matches. Germline V gene data show CDR1 as GTSNPN and CDR2 as SVGIG (reference sequence). This CDR3 comprises 14 residues. The CDR3 protein is CACTTGGDRNEQFF. The DNA for the CDR3 is TGTGCCTGCACTACAGGGGGCGATAGAAATGAGCAGTTCTTC.

The J gene is TRBJ1-1, the V gene TRBV5-1, with D uncertain. From germline, CDR1 is SGHRS and CDR2 YFSETQ. The CDR3 runs to 13 residues. With 1 base removed from V and 2 bases from J, the gap between germline ends came to 6 bases. The CDR3 nucleotides are TGCGCCAGCAGCTTGTACGAAAACACTGAAGCTTTCTTT. Translation gives CASSLYENTEAFF.

This clone was counted only a few times. The rearrangement links TRBV7-2 to TRBJ2-3; no clear D gene. Germline-derived CDR1 and CDR2 are SGHTA and FQGNSA. Trimming stripped 3 bases from V and 2 bases from J, with 9 bases between. CDR3 length equals 14 residues. In DNA form, the CDR3 reads TGTGCCAGCAGCTTGAACTTGATCACAGATACGCAGTATTTT. Protein sequence: CASSLNLITDTQYF.

This clone occurred a few times. This rearrangement joins TRBV27 to TRBJ2-7, with D maybe TRBD1 (5 bases). V lost 2 bases, J lost 5 bases, and 10 bases lay in between. This CDR3 has 13 amino acids. Germline values: CDR1 MNHEY, CDR2 SMNVEV (reference sequence). The CDR3, as DNA: TGTGCCAGCAGTTTAAGCAGGGTTCACGAGCAGTACTTC. It codes for CASSLSRVHEQYF.